Listed here is a single T cell receptor beta chain. Sequencing used immunoSEQ multiplex PCR; TCRdb keeps in-frame clones, though not all of them. Counted here are some 72,000 clones, 85% to 95% occurring once; the ten biggest clones make up 11%. The data are from a study of OX40 agonist ivuxolimab in advanced cancers. Trimming cost V 5 bases and J 4 bases, with 5 bases left between them. CDR3 length: 10 residues. Germline V gene lookup returns CDR1 DFQATT and CDR2 SNEGSKA (reference sequence). The V and J genes are TRBV20-1 and TRBJ1-2; D is undetermined. The receptor's source is an adult with an advanced solid tumor such as melanoma, head and neck, liver or kidney cancer. This sample comprised CD4+ or CD8+ T cells sorted from blood, obtained in a trial of the OX40 agonist ivuxolimab. For the CDR3, the DNA is TGCAGTGCTCATATCTATGGCTACACCTTC. Its protein product is CSAHIYGYTF.